The rows below give T cell receptor beta chains drawn from one sample of a study of T-cell reconstitution after alpha-beta-depleted transplantation in children. In TCRdb, the PCR reads were re-called with MiXCR into one record per CDR3 protein. The table includes just over 350,000 distinct CDR3 sequences, less than 15% detected once. The specimen comprised PBMCs, sampled from the stem cell graft. The origin of the receptors is a human donor who donated a stem cell graft to a child with Fanconi anemia. Each CDR3 is given with its conserved first and last residue. Each record gives: D gene, clone size, V gene, J gene, CDR3 protein, CDR3 DNA. The D gene is left open where the match is weak. Size values are once, few and many counts, or a class for expanded clones, and some rows have none.

d_call: TRBD1
clone_size: NA
v_call: TRBV27
j_call: TRBJ2-1
cdr3_aa: CASRPGTGGSNEQFF
cdr3_nt: TGTGCCAGCAGACCCGGGACAGGGGGCTCAAATGAGCAGTTCTTC

d_call: NA
clone_size: many
v_call: TRBV7-3
j_call: TRBJ1-1
cdr3_aa: CASSLMGYGQNTEAFF
cdr3_nt: TGTGCCAGCAGCTTAATGGGGTACGGACAGAACACTGAAGCTTTCTTT

d_call: NA
clone_size: many
v_call: TRBV27
j_call: TRBJ1-5
cdr3_aa: CASSLLRAGQPQHF
cdr3_nt: TGTGCCAGCAGTTTATTGAGGGCGGGACAGCCCCAGCATTTT

d_call: NA
clone_size: few
v_call: TRBV12-3/TRBV12-4
j_call: TRBJ1-2
cdr3_aa: CASSQDGRRQDYGYTF
cdr3_nt: TGTGCCAGCAGCCAGGATGGTCGTAGACAGGACTATGGCTACACCTTC

d_call: TRBD1
clone_size: NA
v_call: TRBV12-3/TRBV12-4
j_call: TRBJ2-2
cdr3_aa: CASSSGRTGSTGELFF
cdr3_nt: TGTGCCAGCAGCTCCGGACGGACAGGGTCCACCGGGGAGCTGTTTTTT

d_call: NA
clone_size: few
v_call: TRBV2
j_call: TRBJ2-1
cdr3_aa: CASSEGVALYEQFF
cdr3_nt: TGTGCCAGCAGTGAAGGGGTAGCGCTGTATGAGCAGTTCTTC

d_call: NA
clone_size: NA
v_call: TRBV4-2
j_call: TRBJ2-6
cdr3_aa: CASSHGQSGANVLTF
cdr3_nt: TGTGCCAGCAGCCACGGACAGTCGGGGGCCAACGTCCTGACTTTC

d_call: NA
clone_size: NA
v_call: TRBV29-1
j_call: TRBJ2-2
cdr3_aa: CSVEWLEGAGELFF
cdr3_nt: TGCAGCGTTGAATGGCTCGAGGGTGCCGGGGAGCTGTTTTTT

d_call: TRBD2
clone_size: many
v_call: TRBV5-1
j_call: TRBJ2-1
cdr3_aa: CASSAAGLANEQFF
cdr3_nt: TGCGCCAGCAGCGCCGCGGGACTAGCGAATGAGCAGTTCTTC

d_call: NA
clone_size: few
v_call: TRBV5-1
j_call: TRBJ2-3
cdr3_aa: CASSLRNTDTQYF
cdr3_nt: TGCGCCAGCAGCCTCCGGAACACAGATACGCAGTATTTT

d_call: TRBD2
clone_size: few
v_call: TRBV12-3/TRBV12-4
j_call: TRBJ2-7
cdr3_aa: CASSSALAGLSEQYF
cdr3_nt: TGTGCCAGCAGTTCCGCTCTAGCGGGGCTTAGCGAGCAGTACTTC

d_call: TRBD2
clone_size: few
v_call: TRBV20-1
j_call: TRBJ2-5
cdr3_aa: CSASQTSGGQETQYF
cdr3_nt: TGCAGTGCTAGTCAGACTAGCGGGGGTCAAGAGACCCAGTACTTC

d_call: TRBD1
clone_size: few
v_call: TRBV5-1
j_call: TRBJ2-5
cdr3_aa: CASSRGPNLGETQYF
cdr3_nt: TGCGCCAGCAGCAGGGGGCCGAACCTAGGAGAGACCCAGTACTTC

d_call: TRBD1
clone_size: few
v_call: TRBV20-1
j_call: TRBJ1-1
cdr3_aa: CSATQRQGRGNTEAFF
cdr3_nt: TGCAGTGCTACCCAAAGACAGGGGAGGGGGAACACTGAAGCTTTCTTT

d_call: NA
clone_size: NA
v_call: TRBV7-8
j_call: TRBJ2-3
cdr3_aa: CASSLNPGAGGTQYF
cdr3_nt: TGTGCCAGCAGCTTAAATCCAGGGGCTGGGGGTACGCAGTATTTT

d_call: NA
clone_size: NA
v_call: TRBV2
j_call: TRBJ2-5
cdr3_aa: CASSILRVETQYF
cdr3_nt: TGTGCCAGCAGCATACTACGGGTAGAGACCCAGTACTTC

d_call: NA
clone_size: many
v_call: TRBV12-3/TRBV12-4
j_call: TRBJ2-1
cdr3_aa: CASSLQGVNYNEQFF
cdr3_nt: TGTGCCAGCAGTCTACAGGGCGTCAACTACAATGAGCAGTTCTTC

d_call: TRBD1
clone_size: few
v_call: TRBV29-1
j_call: TRBJ1-1
cdr3_aa: CSVLPQGGGTEAFF
cdr3_nt: TGCAGCGTTCTACCCCAGGGGGGAGGGACTGAAGCTTTCTTT

d_call: NA
clone_size: NA
v_call: TRBV6-5
j_call: TRBJ2-1
cdr3_aa: CASSYIQRSFYNEQFF
cdr3_nt: TGTGCCAGCAGTTATATTCAGCGTTCTTTCTACAATGAGCAGTTCTTC

d_call: TRBD1
clone_size: many
v_call: TRBV29-1
j_call: TRBJ2-1
cdr3_aa: CSVGRDRGYNEQFF
cdr3_nt: TGCAGCGTTGGGCGGGACAGGGGCTACAATGAGCAGTTCTTC

d_call: NA
clone_size: NA
v_call: TRBV12-3/TRBV12-4
j_call: TRBJ1-1
cdr3_aa: CASSLGGGSEAFF
cdr3_nt: TGTGCCAGCAGTTTAGGGGGGGGGTCTGAAGCTTTCTTT

d_call: NA
clone_size: few
v_call: TRBV6-2/TRBV6-3
j_call: TRBJ2-1
cdr3_aa: CASSPTGPPYNEQFF
cdr3_nt: TGTGCCAGCAGTCCCACCGGACCCCCCTACAATGAGCAGTTCTTC

d_call: TRBD1
clone_size: few
v_call: TRBV2
j_call: TRBJ1-2
cdr3_aa: CASSLTGAGDGYTF
cdr3_nt: TGTGCCAGCAGTTTAACAGGGGCTGGAGATGGCTACACCTTC

d_call: NA
clone_size: many
v_call: TRBV7-2
j_call: TRBJ1-1
cdr3_aa: CASSLGNPEAFF
cdr3_nt: TGTGCCAGCAGCTTAGGGAATCCAGAAGCTTTCTTT

d_call: NA
clone_size: many
v_call: TRBV12-3/TRBV12-4
j_call: TRBJ1-1
cdr3_aa: CASSLTGASTEAFF
cdr3_nt: TGTGCCAGCAGTTTGACTGGGGCAAGCACTGAAGCTTTCTTT

d_call: NA
clone_size: NA
v_call: TRBV5-1
j_call: TRBJ1-2
cdr3_aa: CASSLGVGNYGYTF
cdr3_nt: TGCGCCAGCAGCTTGGGAGTAGGGAACTATGGCTACACCTTC

d_call: NA
clone_size: many
v_call: TRBV20-1
j_call: TRBJ2-1
cdr3_aa: CSVFQGYNEQFF
cdr3_nt: TGCAGCGTCTTTCAAGGCTACAATGAGCAGTTCTTC

d_call: TRBD2
clone_size: many
v_call: TRBV5-1
j_call: TRBJ2-3
cdr3_aa: CASSLARTRLAGNPSTDTQYF
cdr3_nt: TGCGCCAGCAGCTTGGCCCGGACACGACTAGCGGGGAACCCTAGCACAGATACGCAGTATTTT